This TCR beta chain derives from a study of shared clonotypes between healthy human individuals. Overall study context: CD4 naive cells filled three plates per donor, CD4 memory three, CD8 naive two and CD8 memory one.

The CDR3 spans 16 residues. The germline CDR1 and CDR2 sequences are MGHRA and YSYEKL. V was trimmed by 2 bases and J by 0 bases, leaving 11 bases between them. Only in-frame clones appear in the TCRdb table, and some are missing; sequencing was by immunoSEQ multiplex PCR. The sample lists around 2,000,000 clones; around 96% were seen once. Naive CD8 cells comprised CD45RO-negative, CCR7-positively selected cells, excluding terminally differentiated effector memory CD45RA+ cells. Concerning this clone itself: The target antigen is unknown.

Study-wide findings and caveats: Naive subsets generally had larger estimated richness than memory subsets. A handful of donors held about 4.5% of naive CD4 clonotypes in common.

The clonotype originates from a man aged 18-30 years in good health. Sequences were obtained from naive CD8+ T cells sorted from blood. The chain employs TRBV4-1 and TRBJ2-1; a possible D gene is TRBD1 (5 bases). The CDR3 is CASSQQGAPSYNEQFF. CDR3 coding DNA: TGCGCCAGCAGCCAACAAGGGGCCCCCTCCTACAATGAGCAGTTCTTC.